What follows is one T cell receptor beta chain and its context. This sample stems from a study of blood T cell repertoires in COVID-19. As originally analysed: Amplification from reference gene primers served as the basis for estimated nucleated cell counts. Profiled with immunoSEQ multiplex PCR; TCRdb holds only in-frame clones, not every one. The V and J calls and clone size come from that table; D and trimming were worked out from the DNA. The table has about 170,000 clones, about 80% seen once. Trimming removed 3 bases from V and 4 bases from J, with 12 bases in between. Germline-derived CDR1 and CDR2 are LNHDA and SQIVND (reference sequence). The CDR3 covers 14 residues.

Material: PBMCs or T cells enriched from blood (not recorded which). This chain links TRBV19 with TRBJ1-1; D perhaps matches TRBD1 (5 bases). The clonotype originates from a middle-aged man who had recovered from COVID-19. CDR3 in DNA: TGTGCCAGTAGTATGGGTTGGGGGGGCACTGAAGCTTTCTTT. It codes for CASSMGWGGTEAFF. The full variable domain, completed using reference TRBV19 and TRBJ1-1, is DGGITQSPKYLFRKEGQNVTLSCEQNLNHDAMYWYRQDPGQGLRLIYYSQIVNDFQKGDIAEGYSVSREKKESFPLTVTSAQKNPTAFYLCASSMGWGGTEAFFGQGTRLTVV.